The present T cell receptor (beta chain) was sequenced within a study of cytomegalovirus exposure and HLA in healthy donors. Produced via immunoSEQ multiplex PCR; TCRdb's table is partial and in-frame only. Seen here are 260,000 or so clones, roughly 90% observed once, and the top ten hold around 0.92%. Study-level points and caveats: Some public TCRs appeared in many individuals, while most sequences were rare.

A 120-subject validation cohort, separate from the approximately 670-subject first cohort, supplied the donors. To note about this clone: The antigen remains unidentified.

The receptor comes from a woman aged 18-30 years in good health and CMV-seronegative. The sample was PBMCs.

The CDR3 bases are TGTGCCAGCAGCCGAGGGACTAGCGGAATAGATACGCAGTATTTT. It is translated as CASSRGTSGIDTQYF. This chain joins TRBV5-4 and TRBJ2-3, with 11 bases matching TRBD2. The CDR3 totals 15 residues. Trimming removed 4 bases from V and 5 bases from J; junction bases left unmatched: 6. In germline, CDR1 is SGHNT, CDR2 YYREEE (reference sequence).